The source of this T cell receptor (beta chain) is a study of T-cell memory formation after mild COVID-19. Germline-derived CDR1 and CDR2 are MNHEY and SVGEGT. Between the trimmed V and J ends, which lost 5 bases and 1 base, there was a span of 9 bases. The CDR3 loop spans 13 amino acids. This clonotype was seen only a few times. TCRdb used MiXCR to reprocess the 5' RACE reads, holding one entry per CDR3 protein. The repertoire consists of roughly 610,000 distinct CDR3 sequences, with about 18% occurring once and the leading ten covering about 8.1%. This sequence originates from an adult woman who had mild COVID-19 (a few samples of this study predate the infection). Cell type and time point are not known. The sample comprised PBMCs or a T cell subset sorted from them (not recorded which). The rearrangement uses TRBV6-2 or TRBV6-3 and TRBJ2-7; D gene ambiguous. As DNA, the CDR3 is TGTGCCAGCAGTAGCGTCGGTTCCTACGAGCAGTACTTC. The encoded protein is CASSSVGSYEQYF.